The 28 T cell receptor beta chains presented below share a single source sample, sequenced in a study of regulatory T cells in long-lasting Graves disease. Sequencing libraries for TCR beta were prepared with iRepertoire HTBI primers and Arm-PCR of CDR3 regions. TCRdb ran MiXCR on the multiplex PCR reads and lists one entry per CDR3 protein. This sample has 300,000 or so distinct CDR3 sequences, with roughly a fifth found just once. Documented time point: persistent/refractory GD, antithyroid drugs over 5 years with positive TRAb. PBMC-derived RNA was used for the TCR library. Sequencing was performed on peripheral blood mononuclear cells (PBMCs), taken when the disease was refractory, from a patient treated with antithyroid drugs. These receptors were collected from a female donor with Graves disease.

This clonotype is a singleton in its sample. The genes are TRBV7-9 and TRBJ2-1; 14 positions match TRBD2. Germline V gene sequence: CDR1 SEHNR, CDR2 FQNEAQ (reference sequence). The J segment lost 8 bases and the V segment lost 5 bases, leaving 5 bases of the junction unmatched. This CDR3 has 15 residues. CDR3 sequence (DNA): TGTGCCAGCAGCGCCGGACTAGCGGGAGGATATGAGCAGTTCTTC. Translating gives CASSAGLAGGYEQFF.

The rearrangement joins TRBV5-1 to TRBJ2-3, with a possible D match to TRBD1 (5 bases). Germline lookup yields CDR1 SGHRS and CDR2 YFSETQ. Trimming removed 0 bases from V and 0 bases from J, with 8 bases in between. CDR3 length: 15 residues. CDR3 residues: CASSLARVSTDTQYF. CDR3 nucleotide sequence: TGCGCCAGCAGCTTGGCCAGGGTTAGCACAGATACGCAGTATTTT.

This clonotype appeared many times. This chain connects TRBV28 to TRBJ1-4, with TRBD1 matching 8 bases. The CDR3 runs 16 residues. Germline CDR1 and CDR2: MDHEN and SYDVKM. Trimming took 1 base from V and 7 from J; bases not matched to a gene: 8. In nucleotides, the CDR3 is TGTGCCAGCAGTTTATTCCCAGGACAGGGTGCTGAAAAACTGTTTTTT. Translated: CASSLFPGQGAEKLFF.

In its sample, this clonotype was seen many times. The chain carries TRBV7-2 and TRBJ1-4; weak D call: TRBD1 (6 bases). CDR3 length: 15 amino acids. Trimming shortened V by 5 bases and J by 0 bases, and 10 bases separated the two germline ends. Looked up from germline, CDR1 is SGHTA and CDR2 is FQGNSA. The CDR3 sequence: CASSEQGSTNEKLFF. The DNA for the CDR3 is TGTGCCAGCAGCGAACAGGGCTCAACTAATGAAAAACTGTTTTTT. Complete variable domain (other parts from reference TRBV7-2 and TRBJ1-4): GAGVSQSPSNKVTEKGKDVELRCDPISGHTALYWYRQSLGQGLEFLIYFQGNSAPDKSGLPSDRFSAERTGGSVSTLTIQRTQQEDSAVYLCASSEQGSTNEKLFFGSGTQLSVL.

This clonotype showed up many times. The chain recombines TRBV11-3 with TRBJ2-5; D is possibly TRBD2 (6 bases). CDR1 is SGHNT and CDR2 is YENEEA in the germline V gene. V lost 4 bases to trimming and J lost 4 bases, with 19 bases between them. The CDR3 has 16 residues. CDR3 sequence: CASSSLTAGGAETQYF. The CDR3, as DNA: TGTGCCAGCAGCTCCCTGACTGCCGGAGGGGCAGAGACCCAGTACTTC.

This sequence joins TRBV2 and TRBJ2-1; 7 bases align to TRBD1. Germline V gene lookup returns CDR1 SNHLY and CDR2 FYNNEI. The V gene end was trimmed by 7 bases and the J gene end by 0 bases; junction bases not matched to a gene: 6. The CDR3 spans 15 residues. CDR3 sequence: CASTAQGSSYNEQFF. In DNA, the CDR3 is TGTGCCAGCACCGCACAGGGGAGCTCCTACAATGAGCAGTTCTTC.

This clonotype has a count of ten or more. This chain joins TRBV20-1 and TRBJ2-7; weak D call: TRBD1 (6 bases). Trimming left V 6 bases short and J 1 base short, with 19 bases between. The CDR3 extends over 15 amino acids. Per germline, CDR1 DFQATT and CDR2 SNEGSKA (reference sequence). The CDR3 sequence: CSALGGGRPSYEQYF. The CDR3 coding sequence is TGCAGTGCCCTTGGGGGCGGGCGCCCTTCCTACGAGCAGTACTTC.

In its sample, this clonotype was seen many times. The chain couples TRBV7-2 to TRBJ1-2; the match to TRBD1 covers 7 bases. CDR1 is SGHTA, CDR2 FQGNSA, per germline. V was pared by 5 bases and J by 4 bases, with 10 bases of the junction left unmatched. The CDR3 spans 15 residues. Here the CDR3 reads CASSTPRQGGYGYTF. CDR3 DNA sequence: TGTGCCAGCAGCACGCCCCGACAGGGCGGCTATGGCTACACCTTC.

This clonotype showed up many times. The chain couples TRBV20-1 to TRBJ2-5; 11 positions match TRBD2. The length of the CDR3 is 15 residues. Germline V lookup: CDR1 DFQATT, CDR2 SNEGSKA (reference sequence). Trimming at V came to 6 bases and at J to 4 bases, leaving 10 bases not matched to a gene. The CDR3 here is CSALLALAGGETQYF. CDR3 in DNA: TGCAGTGCCCTTCTTGCTCTAGCGGGAGGAGAGACCCAGTACTTC.

This clonotype was seen at least ten times. The rearrangement links TRBV10-3 to TRBJ1-2; D gene unclear. V was pared by 5 bases and J by 2 bases, with 9 bases between. This CDR3 is 13 amino acids long. Per the germline V gene, CDR1 is ENHRY and CDR2 is SYGVKD. DNA for the CDR3: TGTGCCATCAGTCCGACACAGAACTATGGCTACACCTTC. Translation: CAISPTQNYGYTF.

In this sample, this clonotype turned up many times. V and J are TRBV7-2 and TRBJ1-1; no firm D call. Germline CDR1 reads SGHTA; CDR2 reads FQGNSA. V lost 5 bases, J lost 0 bases, and 7 bases lay in between. The CDR3 totals 13 residues. This chain's CDR3 is CASSPLVNTEAFF. CDR3 in DNA: TGTGCCAGCAGCCCGCTTGTGAACACTGAAGCTTTCTTT.

The V gene is TRBV19, the J gene TRBJ1-5; no definite D call. V was trimmed by 6 bases and J by 11 bases, leaving 2 bases between them. The germline V gene has CDR1 LNHDA and CDR2 SQIVND (reference sequence). The CDR3 consists of 8 residues. CDR3 sequence reads: CASRTQHF. In DNA form, the CDR3 reads TGTGCCAGTAGAACCCAGCATTTT.

The DNA for the CDR3 is TGTGCCAGCAGTTTACAGGGAGGGGCGTACGAGCAGTACTTC. It is translated as CASSLQGGAYEQYF. The rearrangement joins TRBV12-3 or TRBV12-4 to TRBJ2-7; TRBD2 matches 7 bases. V was pared by 2 bases and J by 4 bases, with 5 bases of the junction left unmatched. CDR3 length equals 14 residues.

This clonotype has a handful of counts. The chain links TRBV3-1 to TRBJ2-7; possibly TRBD2 for D (5 bases). The CDR3 has 15 residues. Germline CDR1 LGHDT, CDR2 YNNKEL (reference sequence). V lost 1 base and J 1 base, leaving 11 bases between the germline ends. DNA for the CDR3: TGTGCCAGCAGCCAAGCTGGCGGGCTTTCCTACGAGCAGTACTTC. It specifies CASSQAGGLSYEQYF.

This clonotype was seen ten or more times. The rearrangement joins TRBV28 to TRBJ1-2; TRBD1 might be the D (6 bases). This CDR3 has 12 residues. From germline, CDR1 is MDHEN and CDR2 SYDVKM. Trimming took 8 bases from V and 4 from J, leaving 11 bases between them. The CDR3 DNA sequence: TGTGCCAGCGGGGGGGCGCCCTATGGCTACACCTTC. Its protein is CASGGAPYGYTF.

Many counts were recorded for this clonotype. V gene TRBV20-1 combines with J gene TRBJ1-4; no clear D. This CDR3 has 13 amino acids. The germline V and J ends were trimmed by 0 bases and 5 bases, with 7 bases remaining between them. Germline CDR1 and CDR2: DFQATT and SNEGSKA (reference sequence). CDR3 sequence reads: CSAREAANEKLFF. DNA of the CDR3: TGCAGTGCTAGAGAGGCAGCGAATGAAAAACTGTTTTTT.

This chain uses TRBV19 with TRBJ2-7; D gene ambiguous. Trimming stripped 1 base from V and 5 bases from J, with 15 bases between. This CDR3 has 15 residues. CDR1 and CDR2 from the germline V gene are LNHDA and SQIVND (reference sequence). CDR3 nucleotides: TGTGCCAGTAGTATAGTCCACGGCTCGGGCCACGAGCAGTACTTC. Translated: CASSIVHGSGHEQYF.

The J gene is TRBJ2-2, the V gene TRBV11-2; D perhaps matches TRBD1 (8 bases). V lost 2 bases and J 6 bases, leaving 10 bases between the germline ends. This CDR3 has 14 residues. Germline values: CDR1 SGHAT, CDR2 FQNNGV. The CDR3 nucleotides read TGTGCCAGCAGCTTAACAGGGGGGGCCGGGGAGCTGTTTTTT. Amino acids: CASSLTGGAGELFF.

Ten or more counts support this clonotype. The chain uses TRBV7-9 and TRBJ1-2; 7 bases match TRBD1. V was pared by 3 bases and J by 7 bases, with 14 bases of the junction left unmatched. CDR1 and CDR2 from the germline V gene are SEHNR and FQNEAQ (reference sequence). The CDR3 extends over 16 amino acids. The chain's CDR3 is CASSFLGGQTSIGYTF. Written as DNA, the CDR3 is TGTGCCAGCAGCTTCCTAGGGGGACAGACCTCGATTGGCTACACCTTC.

The sample holds a few counts of this clonotype. The rearrangement uses TRBV19 and TRBJ1-4; tentatively, D is TRBD1 (5 bases). This CDR3 is built from 14 residues. Trimming took off 8 bases at V and 6 bases at J, with 16 bases between the two ends. The germline gives CDR1 LNHDA, CDR2 SQIVND (reference sequence). The CDR3 spells CASVSWDGDEKLFF. Here the CDR3 DNA reads TGTGCCAGTGTGTCATGGGACGGCGATGAAAAACTGTTTTTT.

This clonotype was recorded a few times. The genes are TRBV3-1 and TRBJ1-2; D is ambiguous. The CDR3 is 14 residues long. V was shortened by 0 bases and J by 4 bases, with 9 bases between the two germline ends. The germline V gene has CDR1 LGHDT and CDR2 YNNKEL (reference sequence). The CDR3 nucleotides read TGTGCCAGCAGCCAAGATCAGCGGGCCTATGGCTACACCTTC. It yields the protein CASSQDQRAYGYTF.

At least ten counts were recorded for this clonotype. The chain is built from TRBV28 and TRBJ1-1; 8 bases fit TRBD1. The CDR3 runs to 14 residues. V was clipped by 6 bases and J by 4 bases; unmatched bases: 7. Germline V gives CDR1 MDHEN, CDR2 SYDVKM. CDR3 bases: TGTGCCAGCAGCATACAGGGGGAGGGCACTGAAGCTTTCTTT. Translated: CASSIQGEGTEAFF.

At least ten counts were recorded for this clonotype. This rearrangement joins TRBV5-1 to TRBJ1-1; the D is unclear. Trimming pared 3 bases from V and 3 bases from J, leaving 12 bases between. The CDR3 is made up of 14 amino acids. Germline CDR1 and CDR2: SGHRS and YFSETQ. The CDR3 region is CASSSFSWDTEAFF. The CDR3 DNA sequence: TGCGCCAGCAGCTCCTTCTCCTGGGACACTGAAGCTTTCTTT.

This clonotype came up many times. The chain joins TRBV2 to TRBJ1-3; perhaps TRBD1 as D (5 bases). Per the germline V gene, CDR1 is SNHLY and CDR2 is FYNNEI. Trimming took 5 bases from V and 4 from J, leaving 12 bases between them. CDR3 size: 14 residues. The CDR3 sequence: CASSIQGSGNTIYF. In nucleotides, the CDR3 is TGTGCCAGCAGTATCCAGGGATCCGGAAACACCATATATTTT. The full variable domain, rest sourced from reference TRBV2 and TRBJ1-3, is EPEVTQTPSHQVTQMGQEVILRCVPISNHLYFYWYRQILGQKVEFLVSFYNNEISEKSEIFDDQFSVERPDGSNFTLKIRSTKLEDSAMYFCASSIQGSGNTIYFGEGSWLTVV.

V and J are TRBV20-1 and TRBJ1-1, with a weak D call TRBD1 (5 bases). Trimming took off 2 bases at V and 3 bases at J, with 16 bases between the two ends. The germline CDR1 and CDR2 sequences are DFQATT and SNEGSKA (reference sequence). The CDR3 consists of 15 residues. CDR3 DNA sequence: TGCAGTGCTAGACCCCAGGGAAGATGGGACACTGAAGCTTTCTTT. This translates into CSARPQGRWDTEAFF.

This clonotype was seen at least ten times. The chain is built from TRBV27 and TRBJ1-1; a weak D match, TRBD1 (5 bases). The germline V gene encodes CDR1 MNHEY and CDR2 SMNVEV (reference sequence). The CDR3 extends over 14 amino acids. With 6 bases removed from V and 0 bases from J, the gap between germline ends came to 11 bases. The CDR3 loop is CASSLREMNTEAFF. The CDR3 nucleotides are TGTGCCAGCAGCCTCAGGGAGATGAACACTGAAGCTTTCTTT.

This clonotype was recorded many times. CDR3 nucleotide sequence: TGTGCCAGCACTCCCTCGGCCGGGGGACGGTTTGAAAAACTGTTTTTT. Translation gives CASTPSAGGRFEKLFF. This chain joins TRBV6-1 and TRBJ1-4; weak D call: TRBD1 (5 bases). V shed 7 bases and J shed 7 bases, with 22 bases lying between them. The CDR3 covers 16 residues. Germline CDR1 MNHNS, CDR2 SASEGT.

This rearrangement joins TRBV12-3 or TRBV12-4 to TRBJ2-1, with D possibly TRBD2 on 6 matching bases. V lost 5 bases and J 7 bases, leaving 18 bases between the germline ends. This CDR3 contains 15 residues. CDR3 sequence (DNA): TGTGCCAGCAGTCAAGAACGGAGGGCCTGGAATGAGCAGTTCTTC. Residues: CASSQERRAWNEQFF.